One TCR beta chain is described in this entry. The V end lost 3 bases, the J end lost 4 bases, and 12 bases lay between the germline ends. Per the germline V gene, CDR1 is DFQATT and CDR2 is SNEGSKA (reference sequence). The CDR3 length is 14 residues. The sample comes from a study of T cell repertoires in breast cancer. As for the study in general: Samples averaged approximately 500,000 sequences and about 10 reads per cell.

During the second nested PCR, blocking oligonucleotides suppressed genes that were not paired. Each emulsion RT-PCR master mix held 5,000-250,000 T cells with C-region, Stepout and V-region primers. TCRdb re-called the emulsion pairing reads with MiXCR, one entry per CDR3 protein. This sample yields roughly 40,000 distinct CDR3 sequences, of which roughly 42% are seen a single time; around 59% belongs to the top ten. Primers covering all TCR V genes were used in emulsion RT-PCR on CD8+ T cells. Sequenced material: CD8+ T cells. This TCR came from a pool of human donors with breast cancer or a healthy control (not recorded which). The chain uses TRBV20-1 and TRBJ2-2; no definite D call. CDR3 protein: CSASQDLGTGELFF. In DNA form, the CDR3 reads TGCAGTGCTAGCCAGGACCTGGGCACCGGGGAGCTGTTTTTT.